This record looks at one T cell receptor (beta chain) sequence and its context. Its antigen is undetermined. This sample was included in a study of long-term antiretroviral therapy in people with HIV. Points from the study as a whole: In samples taken after ART, diversity increased but remained below transplant donor control levels.

Germline CDR1 and CDR2: SGHDT and YYEEEE. The ends lost 2 bases at V and 3 bases at J; junction bases unmatched: 6. The CDR3 runs 16 residues. This was the immunoSEQ v3.0 assay at survey level. Sequencing used immunoSEQ multiplex PCR; TCRdb keeps in-frame clones, though not all of them. The sample includes about 24,000 clones, around 84% of them seen just once. This chain links TRBV5-6 with TRBJ1-1; 11 bases map to TRBD1. This TCR was sampled from a man between 50 and 59 years old with HIV. Sequenced here: unsorted PBMCs, sampled 3 years after starting antiretroviral therapy. The CDR3 loop is CASSFRTGGFDTEAFF. The CDR3 DNA is TGTGCCAGCAGCTTCCGGACAGGGGGCTTCGACACTGAAGCTTTCTTT.